This T cell receptor (beta chain) was recorded in a study of regulatory T cells in long-lasting Graves disease. The overall study: Duration of antithyroid drug therapy among newly diagnosed Graves' patients was under 3 months.

Noted time point: newly diagnosed GD, antithyroid drugs for less than 3 months. PBMC-extracted RNA yielded the TCR library. The CDR3 totals 16 residues. Germline V gene lookup returns CDR1 MNHNS and CDR2 SASEGT. Unmatched junction bases numbered 13, after V lost 5 bases and J lost 4 bases. Sequencing libraries for TCR beta were prepared with iRepertoire HTBI primers and Arm-PCR of CDR3 regions. Original analysis: Sequenced samples collectively carried roughly 60 TRBV and around 15 TRBJ segments. One entry per CDR3 protein, called by TCRdb with MiXCR from the multiplex PCR reads. The V and J calls here are based on TCRdb, not the publication. The sample holds roughly 350,000 distinct CDR3 sequences, approximately 15% seen once. Only a few counts were recorded for this clonotype. This sample was shared with a second study, whose subject was T cells in Graves' hyperthyroidism and ophthalmopathy. As that study records: Stable Graves' hyperthyroidism denoted no ophthalmopathy progression over 18 months. Ophthalmopathy stood apart from stable hyperthyroidism in a 13 V-J model.

The chain links TRBV6-1 to TRBJ1-2; 7 bases map to TRBD1. This clonotype was sampled from a man aged 35-49 years with Graves disease. The source material was peripheral blood mononuclear cells (PBMCs), sampled at new diagnosis, from a patient treated with antithyroid drugs. CDR3 residues: CASSQTLGGGIYGYTF. The CDR3, as DNA: TGTGCCAGCAGTCAGACCTTGGGAGGGGGCATCTATGGCTACACCTTC.